This T cell receptor beta chain was documented in a study of CD8 T cells in ankylosing spondylitis. Whole-study results and caveats: Reported data indicate significant enrichment of disease-linked clones within matched ankylosing spondylitis synovial fluid. One TCR beta motif, made up of roughly 8 highly homologous variants, appeared characteristic of ankylosing spondylitis blood.

Comments on this clonotype: Its antigen remains unidentified.

The CDR3 sequence is 17 residues long. V was clipped by 4 bases and J by 0 bases; unmatched bases: 12. The germline CDR1 and CDR2 sequences are SGHVS and FNYEAQ. MiXCR, applied by TCRdb to the 5' RACE reads, yields one record per CDR3 protein. In the table there are some 700,000 distinct CDR3 sequences, roughly 20% of which are singletons. This receptor was obtained from a male donor with ankylosing spondylitis. The rearrangement uses TRBV7-6 and TRBJ2-7; 7 bases align to TRBD2. The sequenced sample consisted of blood, either unsorted or a sorted T cell fraction (not recorded which). In DNA, the CDR3 is TGTGCCAGCAGCTCACGCCTCACTAGCGTTGACTCCTACGAGCAGTACTTC. It is translated as CASSSRLTSVDSYEQYF.